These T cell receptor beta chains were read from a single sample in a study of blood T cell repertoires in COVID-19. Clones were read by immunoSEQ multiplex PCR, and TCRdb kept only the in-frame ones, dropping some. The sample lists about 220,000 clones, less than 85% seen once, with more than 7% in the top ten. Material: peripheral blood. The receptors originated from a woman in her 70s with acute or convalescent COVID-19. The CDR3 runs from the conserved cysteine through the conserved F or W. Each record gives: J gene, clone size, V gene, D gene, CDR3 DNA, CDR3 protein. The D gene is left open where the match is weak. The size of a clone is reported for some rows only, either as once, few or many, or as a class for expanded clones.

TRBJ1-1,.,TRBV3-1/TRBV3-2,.,TGTGCCAGCAGCCGAGGGCGGAACACTGAAGCTTTCTTT,CASSRGRNTEAFF
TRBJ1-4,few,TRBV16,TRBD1,TGTGCCAGCAGCCGCTCCGGGACAGGGGGTGAAAAACTGTTTTTT,CASSRSGTGGEKLFF
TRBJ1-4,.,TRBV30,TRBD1,TGTGCCTGGGGAGCGGGGACAGTCGCTCGTCCAACTAATGAAAAACTGTTTTTT,CAWGAGTVARPTNEKLFF
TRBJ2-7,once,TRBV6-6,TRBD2,TGTGCCAGCAGACCTAGCGGGGGGGCCTACGAGCAGTACTTC,CASRPSGGAYEQYF
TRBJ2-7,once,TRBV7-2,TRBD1,TGTGCCAGCAGCGAGAACAGGGGGCGGTACGAGCAGTACTTC,CASSENRGRYEQYF
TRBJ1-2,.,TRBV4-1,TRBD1,TGCGCCAGCAGCCGACAAAAAGATATATGGGACAGGTTTTCGTATGGCTACACCTTC,CASSRQKDIWDRFSYGYTF
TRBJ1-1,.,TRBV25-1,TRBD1,TGTGCCAGCATAAGACAGGGCTCGAACACTGAAGCTTTCTTT,CASIRQGSNTEAFF
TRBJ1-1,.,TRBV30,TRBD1,TGTGCCTGGAGTGTAGGGGGGACAGTTCACACTGAAGCTTTCTTT,CAWSVGGTVHTEAFF
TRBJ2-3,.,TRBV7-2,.,TGTGCCAGCAGCTTAGTTGGGGCAGGGGGCACAGATACGCAGTATTTT,CASSLVGAGGTDTQYF
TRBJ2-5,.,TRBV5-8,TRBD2,TGTGCCAGCAGCCGTACTACTAGCGGGGGGGGGCAAGAGACCCAGTACTTC,CASSRTTSGGGQETQYF
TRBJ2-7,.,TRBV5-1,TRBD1,TGCGCCAGCAGCTTTAGACAGGGGGAGTACGGCTACTACGAGCAGTACTTC,CASSFRQGEYGYYEQYF
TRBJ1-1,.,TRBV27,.,TGTGCCAGCAGTCTAGAACAGGGGAACACTGAAGCTTTCTTT,CASSLEQGNTEAFF
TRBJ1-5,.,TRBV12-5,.,TGTGCTAGTGGTTCCTCGTATCAGCCCCAGCATTTT,CASGSSYQPQHF
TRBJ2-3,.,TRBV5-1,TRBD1,TGCGCCTCACGGACAGGGGTATCAGATACGCAGTATTTT,CASRTGVSDTQYF
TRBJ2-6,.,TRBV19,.,TGTGCCAGTAGGGAGATATCTGGGGCCAACGTCCTGACTTTC,CASREISGANVLTF
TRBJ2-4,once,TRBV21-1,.,TGTGCCAGCCGGGGAGAACTAGCGGGGGGGCCGAAAGCCAAAAACATTCAGTACTTC,CASRGELAGGPKAKNIQYF
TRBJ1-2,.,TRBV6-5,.,TGTTTGACTGAAGCAGGGGACCTACTCGGCTACACCTTC,CLTEAGDLLGYTF
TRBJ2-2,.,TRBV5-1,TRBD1,TGCGCCAGCAGCATCGGACAGGGGGGGGCCGGGGAGCTGTTTTTT,CASSIGQGGAGELFF
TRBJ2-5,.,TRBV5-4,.,TGTGCCAGCAGCTTCCCCCTCCGCGAGGCGACCCAGTACTTC,CASSFPLREATQYF
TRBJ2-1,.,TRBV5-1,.,TGCGCCAGCAGCTTGGAGGGGGGGACTTACAATGAGCAGTTCTTC,CASSLEGGTYNEQFF
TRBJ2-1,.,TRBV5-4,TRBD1,TGTGCCAGCAGCGGGACAGGGATTGACAATGAGCAGTTCTTC,CASSGTGIDNEQFF
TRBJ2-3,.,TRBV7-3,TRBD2,TGTGCCAGCAGCTTGGGACTATTTCAAACAGATACGCAGTATTTT,CASSLGLFQTDTQYF
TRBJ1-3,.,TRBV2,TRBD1,TGTGCCAGCAGAGCCCCAGGGGGCGCATCCTCTGGAAACACCATATATTTT,CASRAPGGASSGNTIYF
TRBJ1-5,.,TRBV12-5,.,TGTGCTAGTGGTCCTGATAGGGAGGGCAATCAGCCCCAGCATTTT,CASGPDREGNQPQHF
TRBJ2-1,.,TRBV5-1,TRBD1,TGCGCCAGCACCGGGACAGGGAGGAATGAGCAGTTCTTC,CASTGTGRNEQFF
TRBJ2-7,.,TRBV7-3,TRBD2,TGTGCCAGCGAGAGCGGGGGGAAGGACTACGAGCAGTACTTC,CASESGGKDYEQYF
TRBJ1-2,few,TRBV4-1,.,TGCGCCAGCAGCCAAGAGGGAAGGGGCCGGGGCTACACCTTC,CASSQEGRGRGYTF